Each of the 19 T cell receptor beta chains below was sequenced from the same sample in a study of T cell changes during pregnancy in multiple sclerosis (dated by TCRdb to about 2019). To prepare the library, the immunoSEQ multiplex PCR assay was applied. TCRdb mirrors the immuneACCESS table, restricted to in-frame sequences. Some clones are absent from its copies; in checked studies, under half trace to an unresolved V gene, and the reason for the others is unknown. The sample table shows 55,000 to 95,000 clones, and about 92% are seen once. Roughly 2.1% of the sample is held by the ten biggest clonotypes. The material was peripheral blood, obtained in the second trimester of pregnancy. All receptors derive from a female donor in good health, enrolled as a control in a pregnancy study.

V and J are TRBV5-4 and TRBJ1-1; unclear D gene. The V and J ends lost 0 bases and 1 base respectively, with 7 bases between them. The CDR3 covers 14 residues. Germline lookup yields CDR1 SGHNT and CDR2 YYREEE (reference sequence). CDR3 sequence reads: CASSLDRGNTEAFF. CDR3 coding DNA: TGTGCCAGCAGCTTGGATAGAGGGAACACTGAAGCTTTCTTT.

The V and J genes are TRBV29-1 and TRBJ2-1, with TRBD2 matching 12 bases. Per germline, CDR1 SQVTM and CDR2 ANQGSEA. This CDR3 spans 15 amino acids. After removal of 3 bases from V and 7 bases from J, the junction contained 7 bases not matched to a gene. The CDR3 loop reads CSVDPASGGENEQFF. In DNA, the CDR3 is TGCAGCGTTGACCCCGCTAGCGGGGGGGAAAATGAGCAGTTCTTC.

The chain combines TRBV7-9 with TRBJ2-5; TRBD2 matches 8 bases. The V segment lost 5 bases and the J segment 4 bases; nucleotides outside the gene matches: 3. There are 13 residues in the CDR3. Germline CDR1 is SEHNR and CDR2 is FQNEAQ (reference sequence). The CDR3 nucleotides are TGTGCCAGCAGCCCTGCGGGAGGAGAGACCCAGTACTTC. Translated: CASSPAGGETQYF.

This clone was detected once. CDR3 bases: TGTGCCAGCTCACGGGACAGGGATCTCGAGACCCAGTACTTC. Protein product: CASSRDRDLETQYF. The chain uses TRBV18 and TRBJ2-5; 9 bases line up with TRBD1. From germline, CDR1 is KGHSH and CDR2 LQKENI. The length of the CDR3 is 14 residues. Trimming took 4 bases from V and 5 from J; bases not matched to a gene: 5.

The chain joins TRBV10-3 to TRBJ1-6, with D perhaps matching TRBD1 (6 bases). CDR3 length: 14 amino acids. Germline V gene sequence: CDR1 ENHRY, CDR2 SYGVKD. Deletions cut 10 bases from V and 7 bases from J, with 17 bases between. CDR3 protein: CANAEGGHNSPLHF. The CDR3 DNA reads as TGTGCCAATGCCGAGGGGGGGCACAATTCACCCCTCCACTTT.

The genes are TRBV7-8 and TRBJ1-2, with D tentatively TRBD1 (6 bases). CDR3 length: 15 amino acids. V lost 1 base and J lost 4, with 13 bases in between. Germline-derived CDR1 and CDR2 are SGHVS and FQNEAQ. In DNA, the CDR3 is TGTGCCAGCAGCTTAGGACAGGCGCAGGGCTATGGCTACACCTTC. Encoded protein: CASSLGQAQGYGYTF. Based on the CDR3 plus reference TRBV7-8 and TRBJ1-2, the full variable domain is GAGVSQSPRYKVAKRGQDVALRCDPISGHVSLFWYQQALGQGPEFLTYFQNEAQLDKSGLPSDRFFAERPEGSVSTLKIQRTQQEDSAVYLCASSLGQAQGYGYTFGSGTRLTVV.

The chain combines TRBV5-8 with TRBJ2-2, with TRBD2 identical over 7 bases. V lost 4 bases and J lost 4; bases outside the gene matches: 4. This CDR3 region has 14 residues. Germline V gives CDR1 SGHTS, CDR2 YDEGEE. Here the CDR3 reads CASSRGESTGELFF. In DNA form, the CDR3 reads TGTGCCAGCAGCCGGGGGGAGAGCACCGGGGAGCTGTTTTTT.

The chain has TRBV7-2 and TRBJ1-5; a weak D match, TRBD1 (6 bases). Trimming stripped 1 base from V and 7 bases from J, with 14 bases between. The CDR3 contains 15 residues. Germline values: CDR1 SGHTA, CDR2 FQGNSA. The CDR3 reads CASSLGAPGDQPQHF. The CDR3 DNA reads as TGTGCCAGCAGCTTAGGGGCCCCAGGGGACCAGCCCCAGCATTTT.

Written as DNA, the CDR3 is TGTGCCAGCAGCCAAGCAGGGGCAACTAATGAAAAACTGTTTTTT. The encoded protein is CASSQAGATNEKLFF. The chain carries TRBV4-2 and TRBJ1-4; tentatively, D is TRBD1 (6 bases). Between the trimmed V and J ends, which lost 1 base and 0 bases, there was a span of 6 bases. The CDR3 has 15 amino acids. The germline CDR1 and CDR2 sequences are LGHNA and YNFKEQ.

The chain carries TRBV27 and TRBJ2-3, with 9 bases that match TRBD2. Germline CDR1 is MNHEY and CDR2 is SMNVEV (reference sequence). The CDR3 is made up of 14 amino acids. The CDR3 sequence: CASQRGVATDTQYF. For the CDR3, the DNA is TGTGCTTCGCAGCGGGGGGTAGCGACAGATACGCAGTATTTT.

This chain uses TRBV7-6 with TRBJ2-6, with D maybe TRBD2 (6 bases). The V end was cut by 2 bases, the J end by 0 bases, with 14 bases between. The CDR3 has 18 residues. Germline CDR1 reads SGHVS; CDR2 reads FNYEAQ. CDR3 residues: CASSLMWGDRSGANVLTF. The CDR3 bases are TGTGCCAGCAGCTTAATGTGGGGGGACCGCTCTGGGGCCAACGTCCTGACTTTC.

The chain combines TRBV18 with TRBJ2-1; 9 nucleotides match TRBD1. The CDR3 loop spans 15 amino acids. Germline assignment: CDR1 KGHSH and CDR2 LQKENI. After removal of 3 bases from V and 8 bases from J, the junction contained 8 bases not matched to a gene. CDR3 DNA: TGTGCCAGCTCACCCGTCACAGGGGGCTTTGATGAGCAGTTCTTC. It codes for CASSPVTGGFDEQFF.

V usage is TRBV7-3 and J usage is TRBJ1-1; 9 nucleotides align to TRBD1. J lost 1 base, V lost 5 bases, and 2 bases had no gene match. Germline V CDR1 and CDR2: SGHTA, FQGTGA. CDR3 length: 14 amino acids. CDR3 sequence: CASSRDRANTEAFF. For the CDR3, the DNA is TGTGCCAGCAGCAGGGACAGGGCGAACACTGAAGCTTTCTTT.

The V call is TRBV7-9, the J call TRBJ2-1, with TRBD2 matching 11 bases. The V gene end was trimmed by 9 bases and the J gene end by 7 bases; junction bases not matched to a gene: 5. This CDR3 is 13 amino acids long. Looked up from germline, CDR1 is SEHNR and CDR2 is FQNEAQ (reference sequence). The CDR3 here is CARPGLAENEQFF. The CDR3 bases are TGTGCCAGGCCGGGACTAGCGGAGAATGAGCAGTTCTTC.

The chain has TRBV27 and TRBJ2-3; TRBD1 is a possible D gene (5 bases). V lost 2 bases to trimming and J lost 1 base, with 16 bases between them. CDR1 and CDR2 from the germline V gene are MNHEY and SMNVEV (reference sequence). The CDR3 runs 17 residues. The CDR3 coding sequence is TGTGCCAGCAGTTTAAGTTATCCTCAGGGTCGCACAGATACGCAGTATTTT. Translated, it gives CASSLSYPQGRTDTQYF.

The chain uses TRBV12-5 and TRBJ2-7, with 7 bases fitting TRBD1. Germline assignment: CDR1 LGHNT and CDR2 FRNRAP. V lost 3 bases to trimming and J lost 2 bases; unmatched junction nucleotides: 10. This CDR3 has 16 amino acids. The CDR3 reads CASGLSPTGTPYEQYF. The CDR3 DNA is TGTGCTAGTGGTTTATCCCCGACAGGGACCCCCTACGAGCAGTACTTC.

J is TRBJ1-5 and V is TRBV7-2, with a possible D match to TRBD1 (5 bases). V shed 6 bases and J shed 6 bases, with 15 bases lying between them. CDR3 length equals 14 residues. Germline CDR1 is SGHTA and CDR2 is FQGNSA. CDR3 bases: TGTGCCAGCAGTCCCGGCAGGGAGGGTCAGCCCCAGCATTTT. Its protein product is CASSPGREGQPQHF.

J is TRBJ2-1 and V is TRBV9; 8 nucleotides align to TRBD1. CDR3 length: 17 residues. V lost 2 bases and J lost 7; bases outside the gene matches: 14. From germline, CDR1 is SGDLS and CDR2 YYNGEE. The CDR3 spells CASSVPTPGQVTNEQFF. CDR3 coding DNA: TGTGCCAGCAGCGTCCCGACCCCGGGACAGGTTACGAATGAGCAGTTCTTC.

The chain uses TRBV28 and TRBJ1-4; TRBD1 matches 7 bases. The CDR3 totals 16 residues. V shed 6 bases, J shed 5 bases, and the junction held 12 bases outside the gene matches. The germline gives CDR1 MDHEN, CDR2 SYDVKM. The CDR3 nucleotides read TGTGCCAGCAGCAACTATCCGGGACAGAAAAATGAAAAACTGTTTTTT. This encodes CASSNYPGQKNEKLFF.